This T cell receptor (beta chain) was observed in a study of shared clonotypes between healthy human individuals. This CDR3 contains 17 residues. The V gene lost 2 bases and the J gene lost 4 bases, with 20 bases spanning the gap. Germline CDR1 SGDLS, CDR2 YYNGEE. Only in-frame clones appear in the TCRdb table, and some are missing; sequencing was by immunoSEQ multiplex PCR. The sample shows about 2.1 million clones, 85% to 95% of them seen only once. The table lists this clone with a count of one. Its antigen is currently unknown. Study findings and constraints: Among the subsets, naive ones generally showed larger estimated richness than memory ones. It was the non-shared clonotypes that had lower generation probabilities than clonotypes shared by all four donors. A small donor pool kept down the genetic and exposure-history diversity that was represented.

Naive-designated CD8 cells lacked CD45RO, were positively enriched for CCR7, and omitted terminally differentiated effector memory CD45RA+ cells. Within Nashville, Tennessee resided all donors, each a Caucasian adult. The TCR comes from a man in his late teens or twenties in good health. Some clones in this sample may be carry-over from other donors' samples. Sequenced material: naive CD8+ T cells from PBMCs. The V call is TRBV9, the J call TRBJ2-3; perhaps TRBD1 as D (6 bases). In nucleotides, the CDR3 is TGTGCCAGCAGCGTGGGGGAAGAGGGGGAAGAAGCAGATACGCAGTATTTT. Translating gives CASSVGEEGEEADTQYF.